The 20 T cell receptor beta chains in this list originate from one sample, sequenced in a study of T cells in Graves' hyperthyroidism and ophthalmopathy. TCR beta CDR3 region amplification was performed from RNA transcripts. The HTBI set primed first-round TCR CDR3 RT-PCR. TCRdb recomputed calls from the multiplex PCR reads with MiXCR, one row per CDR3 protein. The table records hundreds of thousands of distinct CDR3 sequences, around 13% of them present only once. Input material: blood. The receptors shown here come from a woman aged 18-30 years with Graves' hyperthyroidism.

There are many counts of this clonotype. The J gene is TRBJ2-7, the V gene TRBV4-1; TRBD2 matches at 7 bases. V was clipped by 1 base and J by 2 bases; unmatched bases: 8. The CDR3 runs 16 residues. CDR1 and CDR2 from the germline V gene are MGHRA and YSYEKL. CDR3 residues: CASSQGVLAATYEQYF. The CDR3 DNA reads TGCGCCAGCAGCCAAGGTGTTCTAGCGGCTACCTACGAGCAGTACTTC.

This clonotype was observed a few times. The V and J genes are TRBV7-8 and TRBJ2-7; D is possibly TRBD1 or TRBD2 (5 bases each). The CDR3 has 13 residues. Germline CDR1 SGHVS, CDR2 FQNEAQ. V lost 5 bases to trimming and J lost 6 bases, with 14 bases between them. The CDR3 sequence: CASSQLGVLEQYF. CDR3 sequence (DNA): TGTGCCAGCAGCCAATTGGGGGTGCTCGAGCAGTACTTC.

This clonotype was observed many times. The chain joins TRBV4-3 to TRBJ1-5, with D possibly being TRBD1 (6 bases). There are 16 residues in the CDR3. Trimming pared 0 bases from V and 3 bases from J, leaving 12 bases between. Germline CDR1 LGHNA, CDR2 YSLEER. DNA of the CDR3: TGCGCCAGCAGCCAAGAGTGGGGGCGAACCAATCAGCCCCAGCATTTT. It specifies CASSQEWGRTNQPQHF.

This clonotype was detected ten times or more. As DNA, the CDR3 is TGTGCCAGCAGGCCGACTAGCGGGAGTCCCAACACCGGGGAGCTGTTTTTT. It specifies CASRPTSGSPNTGELFF. This chain connects TRBV6-1 to TRBJ2-2, with 12 nucleotides matching TRBD2. The CDR3 runs 17 residues. The V gene end was trimmed by 6 bases and the J gene end by 2 bases; junction bases not matched to a gene: 7. CDR1 MNHNS and CDR2 SASEGT come from the germline V gene.

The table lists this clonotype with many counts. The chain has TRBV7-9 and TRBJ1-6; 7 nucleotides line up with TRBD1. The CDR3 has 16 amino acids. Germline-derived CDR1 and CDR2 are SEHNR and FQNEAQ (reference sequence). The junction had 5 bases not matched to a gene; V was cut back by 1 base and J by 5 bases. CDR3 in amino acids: CASSLEGGLHNSPLHF. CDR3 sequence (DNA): TGTGCCAGCAGCTTAGAAGGGGGCCTTCATAATTCACCCCTCCACTTT.

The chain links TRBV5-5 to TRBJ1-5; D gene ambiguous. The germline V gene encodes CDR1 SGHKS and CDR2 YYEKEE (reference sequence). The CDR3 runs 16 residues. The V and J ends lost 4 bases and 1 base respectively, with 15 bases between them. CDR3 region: CASSPTKAPSNQPQHF. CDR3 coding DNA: TGTGCCAGCAGCCCGACCAAAGCTCCGAGCAATCAGCCCCAGCATTTT.

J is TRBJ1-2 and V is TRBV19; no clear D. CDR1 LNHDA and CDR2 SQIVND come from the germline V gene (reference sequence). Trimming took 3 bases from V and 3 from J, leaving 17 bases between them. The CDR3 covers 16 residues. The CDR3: CASSIPSDPWDYGYTF. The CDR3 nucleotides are TGTGCCAGTAGTATCCCGTCGGACCCGTGGGACTATGGCTACACCTTC.

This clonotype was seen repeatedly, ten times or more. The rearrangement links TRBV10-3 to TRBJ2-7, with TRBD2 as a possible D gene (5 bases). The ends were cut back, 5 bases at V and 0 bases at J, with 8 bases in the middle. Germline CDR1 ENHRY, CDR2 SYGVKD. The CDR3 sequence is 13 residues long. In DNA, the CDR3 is TGTGCCATCAGTTTCGGGGTCTCCTACGAGCAGTACTTC. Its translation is CAISFGVSYEQYF.

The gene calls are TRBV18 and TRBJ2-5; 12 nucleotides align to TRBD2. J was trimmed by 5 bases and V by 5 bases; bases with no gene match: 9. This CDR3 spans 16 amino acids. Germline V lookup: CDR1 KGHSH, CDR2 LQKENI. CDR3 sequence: CASSVALAGGLETQYF. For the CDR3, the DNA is TGTGCCAGCTCAGTTGCCCTAGCGGGAGGGCTGGAGACCCAGTACTTC.

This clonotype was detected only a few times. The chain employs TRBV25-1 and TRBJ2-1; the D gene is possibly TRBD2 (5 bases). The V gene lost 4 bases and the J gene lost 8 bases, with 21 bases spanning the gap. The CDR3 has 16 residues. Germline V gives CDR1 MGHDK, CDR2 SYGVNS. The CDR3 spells CASSASGFGIGDEQFF. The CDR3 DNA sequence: TGTGCCAGCAGTGCCTCCGGTTTTGGGATCGGGGATGAGCAGTTCTTC.

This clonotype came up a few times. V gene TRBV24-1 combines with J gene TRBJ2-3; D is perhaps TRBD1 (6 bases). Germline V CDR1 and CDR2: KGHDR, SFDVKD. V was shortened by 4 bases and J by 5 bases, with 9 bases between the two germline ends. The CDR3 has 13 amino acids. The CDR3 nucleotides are TGTGCCACCAGTGACCTGGGACAAGATACGCAGTATTTT. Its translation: CATSDLGQDTQYF.

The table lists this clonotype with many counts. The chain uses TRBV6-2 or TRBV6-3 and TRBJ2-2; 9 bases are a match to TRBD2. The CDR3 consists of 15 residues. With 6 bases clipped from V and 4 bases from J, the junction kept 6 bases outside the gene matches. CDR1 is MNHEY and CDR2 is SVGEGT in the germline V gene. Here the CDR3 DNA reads TGTGCCAGCAGACCCCGCGGGAGGGCCACCGGGGAGCTGTTTTTT. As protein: CASRPRGRATGELFF.

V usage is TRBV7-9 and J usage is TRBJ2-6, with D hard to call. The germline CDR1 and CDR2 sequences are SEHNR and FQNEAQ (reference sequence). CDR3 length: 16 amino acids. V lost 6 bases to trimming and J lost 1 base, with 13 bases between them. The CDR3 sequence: CASSSTKASGANVLTF. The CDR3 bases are TGTGCCAGCAGTAGTACGAAAGCATCTGGGGCCAACGTCCTGACTTTC.

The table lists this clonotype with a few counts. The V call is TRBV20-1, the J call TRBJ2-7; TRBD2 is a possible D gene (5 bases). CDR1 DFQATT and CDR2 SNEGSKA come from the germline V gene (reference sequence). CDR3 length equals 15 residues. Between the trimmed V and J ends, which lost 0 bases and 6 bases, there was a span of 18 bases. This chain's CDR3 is CSARDAASGAAEQYF. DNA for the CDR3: TGCAGTGCTAGAGATGCGGCCAGCGGAGCTGCCGAGCAGTACTTC.

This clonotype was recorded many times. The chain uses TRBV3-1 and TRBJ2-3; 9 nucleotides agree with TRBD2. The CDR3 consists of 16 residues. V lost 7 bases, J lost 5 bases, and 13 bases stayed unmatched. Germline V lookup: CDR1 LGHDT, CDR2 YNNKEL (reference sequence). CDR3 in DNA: TGTGCCAGCACCCCCACCCTAGCGGGAAAGGAAGATACGCAGTATTTT. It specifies CASTPTLAGKEDTQYF.

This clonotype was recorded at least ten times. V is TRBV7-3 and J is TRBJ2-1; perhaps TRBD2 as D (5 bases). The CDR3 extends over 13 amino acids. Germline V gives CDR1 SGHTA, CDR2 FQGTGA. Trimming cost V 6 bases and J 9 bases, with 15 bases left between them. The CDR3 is CASSRVTRSEQFF. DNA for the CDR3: TGTGCCAGCAGTCGCGTTACTAGAAGTGAGCAGTTCTTC.

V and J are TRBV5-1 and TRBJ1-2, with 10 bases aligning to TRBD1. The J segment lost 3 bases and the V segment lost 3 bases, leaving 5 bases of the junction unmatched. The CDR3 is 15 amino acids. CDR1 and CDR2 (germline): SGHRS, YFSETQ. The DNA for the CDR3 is TGCGCCAGCAGCTCCCGAGGGACAGGGGACTATGGCTACACCTTC. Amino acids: CASSSRGTGDYGYTF.

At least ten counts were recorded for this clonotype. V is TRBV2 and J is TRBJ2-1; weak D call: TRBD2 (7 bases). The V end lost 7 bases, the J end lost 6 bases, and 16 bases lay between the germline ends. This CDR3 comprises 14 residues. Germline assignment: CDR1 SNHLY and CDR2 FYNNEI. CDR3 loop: CASNGGAGGNEQFF. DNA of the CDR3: TGTGCCAGCAATGGGGGGGCCGGAGGCAATGAGCAGTTCTTC.

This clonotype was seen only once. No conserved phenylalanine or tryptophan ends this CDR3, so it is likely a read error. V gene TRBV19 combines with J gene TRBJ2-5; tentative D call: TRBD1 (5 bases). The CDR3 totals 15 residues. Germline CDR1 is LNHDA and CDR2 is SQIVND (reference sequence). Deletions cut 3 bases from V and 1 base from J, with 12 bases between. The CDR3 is CASSMRRGTQETQYL. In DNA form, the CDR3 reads TGTGCCAGTAGTATGCGAAGGGGCACCCAAGAGACCCAGTACCTC.

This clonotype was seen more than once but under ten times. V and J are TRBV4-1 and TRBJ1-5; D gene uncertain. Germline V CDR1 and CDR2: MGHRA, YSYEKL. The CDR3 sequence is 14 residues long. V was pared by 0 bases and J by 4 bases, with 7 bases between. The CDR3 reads CASSQDFLNQPQHF. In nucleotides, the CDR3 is TGCGCCAGCAGCCAAGATTTTCTGAATCAGCCCCAGCATTTT.